This section outlines one T cell receptor (beta chain) sequence together with its context. The record originates from a study of radiation and T cells in renal cell carcinoma. Germline-derived CDR1 and CDR2 are LGHNA and YNFKEQ. The CDR3 covers 15 residues. The junction had 5 bases not matched to a gene; V was cut back by 4 bases and J by 3 bases. Time point in this sample: blood 2 weeks post-SBRT. Treatment denoted: 15 Gy SBRT to primary tumor, nephrectomy 4 weeks later. Data came from immunoSEQ multiplex PCR; TCRdb stores just in-frame clones and leaves some out. In the table there are fewer than 150,000 clones, roughly 91% of which are singletons.

The chain combines TRBV4-2 with TRBJ2-7, with 11 positions matching TRBD2. The sequencing here drew on blood, taken from a patient whose treatment included radiotherapy and nephrectomy. This receptor was taken from a woman aged 70-85 years with renal cell carcinoma. The CDR3 sequence: CASSPLAGGLYEQYF. CDR3 in DNA: TGTGCCAGCAGCCCGCTAGCGGGGGGTCTCTACGAGCAGTACTTC.